The 24 T cell receptor beta chains reported below all come from one sample, sequenced in a study of T cell responses to AZD1222 COVID-19 vaccine. Method: immunoSEQ multiplex PCR; TCRdb's copy keeps in-frame clones and lacks some. The sample gives under 200,000 clones, 90% to 95% of which show up once; 3.6% is in the top ten. Sequenced here: peripheral blood, sampled 28 days after the second dose of the MenACWY control vaccine. The receptors here all came from an adult who received the MenACWY meningococcal vaccine as a control.

The chain couples TRBV19 to TRBJ1-5, with a possible D match to TRBD1 (6 bases). The germline gives CDR1 LNHDA, CDR2 SQIVND (reference sequence). The germline V and J ends were trimmed by 6 bases and 7 bases, with 16 bases remaining between them. The CDR3 totals 14 residues. The CDR3 nucleotides read TGTGCCAGTAGAACACAGGGAGAAGAACAGCCCCAGCATTTT. Its translation is CASRTQGEEQPQHF.

This rearrangement joins TRBV3-1 (or the pseudogene TRBV3-2) to TRBJ2-1, with 11 nucleotides matching TRBD2. V gave up 1 base and J gave up 7 bases; unmatched junction bases: 3. CDR1 and CDR2 from the germline V gene are LGHDT and YNNKEL (reference sequence). The CDR3 has 15 amino acids. CDR3 nucleotide sequence: TGTGCCAGCAGCCAAGTCGTAGCGGGAGGGAATGAGCAGTTCTTC. As protein: CASSQVVAGGNEQFF.

V gene TRBV6-5 combines with J gene TRBJ2-7; tentatively, D is TRBD1 (6 bases). V lost 0 bases and J lost 6, with 15 bases in between. This CDR3 region has 15 residues. Germline-derived CDR1 and CDR2 are MNHEY and SVGAGI. CDR3 sequence: CASSYSTGKVGEQYF. As DNA, the CDR3 is TGTGCCAGCAGTTACTCGACAGGAAAAGTGGGCGAGCAGTACTTC.

The chain is built from TRBV20-1 and TRBJ1-3; the D is unclear. The V end was cut by 3 bases, the J end by 9 bases, with 9 bases between. This CDR3 is 11 amino acids long. Germline V gives CDR1 DFQATT, CDR2 SNEGSKA (reference sequence). Written as DNA, the CDR3 is TGCAGTGCTAGGGCAGGCAGCACCATATATTTT. As protein: CSARAGSTIYF.

This sequence joins TRBV7-2 and TRBJ2-1; D tentatively reads TRBD1 or TRBD2 (5 bases each). CDR3 length equals 14 residues. Germline CDR1 is SGHTA and CDR2 is FQGNSA. Trimming removed 2 bases from V and 8 bases from J, with 13 bases in between. Here the CDR3 reads CASSLIHMGDEQFF. DNA of the CDR3: TGTGCCAGCAGCTTAATACATATGGGGGATGAGCAGTTCTTC.

The rearrangement uses TRBV7-9 and TRBJ2-1; 14 bases line up with TRBD2. The V gene end was trimmed by 5 bases and the J gene end by 0 bases; junction bases not matched to a gene: 6. This CDR3 contains 18 residues. From germline, CDR1 is SEHNR and CDR2 FQNEAQ (reference sequence). CDR3 in DNA: TGTGCCAGCAGCACCTCCGGGACTAGCGGGAGCTCCTACAATGAGCAGTTCTTC. It is translated as CASSTSGTSGSSYNEQFF.

The V gene is TRBV24-1, the J gene TRBJ2-3; 7 bases align to TRBD2. The CDR3 is 16 amino acids. Germline loops: CDR1 KGHDR, CDR2 SFDVKD. Trimming removed 0 bases from V and 8 bases from J; junction bases left unmatched: 10. The CDR3 is CATSDLQRGSKGTQYF. In DNA, the CDR3 is TGTGCCACCAGTGATTTGCAACGCGGGAGTAAGGGTACGCAGTATTTT.

This clone turned up a few times. V gene TRBV28 combines with J gene TRBJ2-4; 8 bases match TRBD1. Germline loops: CDR1 MDHEN, CDR2 SYDVKM. V lost 3 bases and J lost 3; bases outside the gene matches: 7. The CDR3 totals 16 residues. The DNA for the CDR3 is TGTGCCAGCAGTTTGTCTCAGGACAGGGACAAAAACATTCAGTACTTC. Translation: CASSLSQDRDKNIQYF.

The chain uses TRBV11-3 and TRBJ2-7; D call uncertain. Germline V gene data show CDR1 as SGHNT and CDR2 as YENEEA. CDR3 length equals 14 residues. Trimming removed 5 bases at V and 5 bases at J, with 16 bases between. The CDR3 region is CASSRPGSPHEQYF. CDR3 coding DNA: TGTGCCAGCAGCCGCCCAGGCAGCCCCCACGAGCAGTACTTC.

J is TRBJ1-5 and V is TRBV5-5; the D is unclear. The CDR3 spans 12 residues. V gave up 4 bases and J gave up 6 bases, with 8 bases separating them. Germline V gives CDR1 SGHKS, CDR2 YYEKEE (reference sequence). The CDR3 spells CASSPVGQPQHF. CDR3 in DNA: TGTGCCAGCAGCCCGGTAGGTCAGCCCCAGCATTTT. Full variable domain (rest looked up from reference TRBV5-5 and TRBJ1-5): DAGVTQSPTHLIKTRGQQVTLRCSPISGHKSVSWYQQVLGQGPQFIFQYYEKEERGRGNFPDRFSARQFPNYSSELNVNALLLGDSALYLCASSPVGQPQHFGDGTRLSIL.

The gene calls are TRBV19 and TRBJ2-1, with 13 bases that match TRBD2. V was clipped by 3 bases and J by 6 bases; unmatched bases: 2. CDR3 length: 15 residues. The germline gives CDR1 LNHDA, CDR2 SQIVND (reference sequence). The CDR3 DNA follows: TGTGCCAGTAGTATGACTAGCGGGAGGCCCAATGAGCAGTTCTTC. It is translated as CASSMTSGRPNEQFF.

The rearrangement uses TRBV29-1 and TRBJ1-2, with a weak D call TRBD1 (6 bases). Germline-derived CDR1 and CDR2 are SQVTM and ANQGSEA. This CDR3 spans 13 amino acids. V was cut by 4 bases and J by 4 bases, with 13 bases left in between. DNA for the CDR3: TGCAGCGTTGGGGGGGGCCTAGGCTATGGCTACACCTTC. The encoded protein is CSVGGGLGYGYTF.

Only one count was recorded for this clone. The chain links TRBV19 to TRBJ2-1; D possibly corresponds to TRBD1 (5 bases). The CDR3 sequence is 14 residues long. Germline V gene lookup returns CDR1 LNHDA and CDR2 SQIVND (reference sequence). The V and J ends lost 0 bases and 6 bases respectively, with 9 bases between them. The CDR3 region has the DNA TGTGCCAGTAGTATAGATCCCAGGGTCAATGAGCAGTTCTTC. Protein product: CASSIDPRVNEQFF.

The chain uses TRBV2 and TRBJ2-6; D gene uncertain. The germline V and J ends were trimmed by 8 bases and 1 base, with 6 bases remaining between them. The CDR3 runs 13 residues. Looked up from germline, CDR1 is SNHLY and CDR2 is FYNNEI. The CDR3 DNA reads as TGTGCCAGCGGGCAGTCTGGGGCCAACGTCCTGACTTTC. Residues: CASGQSGANVLTF.

This sequence joins TRBV27 and TRBJ2-4; D tentatively reads TRBD1 or TRBD2 (5 bases each). The CDR3 is 15 amino acids. Trimming stripped 3 bases from V and 0 bases from J, with 9 bases between. Germline V gives CDR1 MNHEY, CDR2 SMNVEV (reference sequence). The CDR3 loop reads CASSFGALAKNIQYF. CDR3 nucleotide sequence: TGTGCCAGCAGTTTCGGGGCTTTAGCCAAAAACATTCAGTACTTC.

This CDR3 is CASSLRGSPYNEQFF. In DNA form, the CDR3 reads TGTGCCAGCAGCTTAAGGGGGTCCCCCTACAATGAGCAGTTCTTC. V usage is TRBV7-3 and J usage is TRBJ2-1; either TRBD1 or TRBD2 may fit D (5 bases each). Trimming removed 1 base from V and 2 bases from J, with 9 bases in between. This CDR3 region has 15 residues. From germline, CDR1 is SGHTA and CDR2 FQGTGA. The full variable domain, with the rest looked up from reference TRBV7-3 and TRBJ2-1, is GAGVSQTPSNKVTEKGKYVELRCDPISGHTALYWYRQSLGQGPEFLIYFQGTGAADDSGLPNDRFFAVRPEGSVSTLKIQRTERGDSAVYLCASSLRGSPYNEQFFGPGTRLTVL.

This clone appeared a single time. V usage is TRBV6-5 and J usage is TRBJ2-5; D might be TRBD2 (5 bases). From germline, CDR1 is MNHEY and CDR2 SVGAGI. The CDR3 is 14 amino acids. The V end was cut by 2 bases, the J end by 7 bases, with 14 bases between. The CDR3 bases are TGTGCCAGCAGTTACAGCGGCCCAGGAGGGACCCAGTACTTC. It yields the protein CASSYSGPGGTQYF.

This chain joins TRBV27 and TRBJ2-2, with a possible D match to TRBD1 (5 bases). V was pared by 5 bases and J by 5 bases, with 9 bases between. The CDR3 totals 13 residues. CDR1 and CDR2 (germline): MNHEY, SMNVEV (reference sequence). CDR3 DNA sequence: TGTGCCAGCAGTCCCAGGGTTACCGGGGAGCTGTTTTTT. Its translation is CASSPRVTGELFF.

The rearrangement joins TRBV2 to TRBJ2-4; no reliable D call. The germline gives CDR1 SNHLY, CDR2 FYNNEI. The V and J ends lost 6 bases and 0 bases respectively, with 15 bases between them. The CDR3 runs 16 residues. CDR3 sequence (DNA): TGTGCCAGCAGCGCCCTCTTGCTGGGAGCCAAAAACATTCAGTACTTC. Translated: CASSALLLGAKNIQYF.

J is TRBJ1-2 and V is TRBV19; a possible D gene is TRBD1 (5 bases). V was shortened by 7 bases and J by 6 bases, with 9 bases between the two germline ends. The length of the CDR3 is 11 residues. CDR1 LNHDA and CDR2 SQIVND come from the germline V gene (reference sequence). CDR3 in DNA: TGTGCCAGTAATAGGGGCCATGGCTACACCTTC. Protein sequence: CASNRGHGYTF.

J is TRBJ2-7 and V is TRBV28; D possibly corresponds to TRBD1 (6 bases). There are 14 residues in the CDR3. V was clipped by 5 bases and J by 6 bases, with 17 bases between them. CDR1 is MDHEN and CDR2 is SYDVKM in the germline V gene. CDR3 DNA: TGTGCCAGCAGTCTCCGGGGACAAAGGGCCGAGCAGTACTTC. Translating it yields CASSLRGQRAEQYF.

This sequence joins TRBV18 and TRBJ1-2; tentatively, D is TRBD1 (5 bases). Trimming stripped 5 bases from V and 4 bases from J, with 14 bases between. The CDR3 consists of 14 residues. Germline-derived CDR1 and CDR2 are KGHSH and LQKENI. In DNA, the CDR3 is TGTGCCAGCTCATCAGAGGGGCTGATCTATGGCTACACCTTC. It yields the protein CASSSEGLIYGYTF. The variable domain in full, completed from reference TRBV18 and TRBJ1-2, reads NAGVMQNPRHLVRRRGQEARLRCSPMKGHSHVYWYRQLPEEGLKFMVYLQKENIIDESGMPKERFSAEFPKEGPSILRIQQVVRGDSAAYFCASSSEGLIYGYTFGSGTRLTVV.

The chain uses TRBV3-1 (or the pseudogene TRBV3-2) and TRBJ1-1; 10 bases map to TRBD1. The CDR3 spans 16 residues. In germline, CDR1 is LGHDT, CDR2 YNNKEL (reference sequence). V dropped 3 bases and J dropped 2; count of bases not matched to a gene: 6. The CDR3 protein is CASSHPGQGSNTEAFF. CDR3 bases: TGTGCCAGCAGCCACCCGGGACAGGGGTCTAACACTGAAGCTTTCTTT.

The chain combines TRBV5-1 with TRBJ2-7; 8 nucleotides match TRBD1. The CDR3 runs 15 residues. V shed 1 base and J 5 bases; nucleotides not matched to a gene: 8. Germline V gene data show CDR1 as SGHRS and CDR2 as YFSETQ. CDR3 DNA: TGCGCCAGCAGCTTGTTGAGACAGGGGTATGACGAGCAGTACTTC. As protein: CASSLLRQGYDEQYF.